These T cell receptor beta chains were read from a single sample in a study of CD4 T cells in relation to SARS-CoV-2 and coronaviruses. No cognate antigen is known for these TCRs. TCRdb keeps only in-frame clones here, not all; method: immunoSEQ multiplex PCR. This sample carries about 41,000 clones, 84% of them seen once, and the ten largest clones take 1% to 1.5%. The material sequenced was naive CD4+ T cells from PBMCs, cultured in vitro. The origin of the receptors is an adult with COVID-19. CDR3s include the opening cysteine and the closing phenylalanine or tryptophan. Fields, in order: V gene, J gene, CDR3 protein.

v_call: TRBV5-1; j_call: TRBJ2-2; cdr3_aa: CASSWDRADTGELFF
v_call: TRBV4-1; j_call: TRBJ2-3; cdr3_aa: CASASLGESTDTQYF
v_call: TRBV9; j_call: TRBJ1-6; cdr3_aa: CASSVLGQGNSPLHF
v_call: TRBV28; j_call: TRBJ1-2; cdr3_aa: CASSFTYFATNYGYTF
v_call: TRBV7-9; j_call: TRBJ2-3; cdr3_aa: CASSLARDTQYF
v_call: TRBV27; j_call: TRBJ2-1; cdr3_aa: CASSPHPRGDEQFF
v_call: TRBV12-3/TRBV12-4; j_call: TRBJ2-1; cdr3_aa: CASSLALVEQFF
v_call: TRBV4-2; j_call: TRBJ2-5; cdr3_aa: CASSQLRGGQGMEETQYF
v_call: TRBV5-4; j_call: TRBJ2-1; cdr3_aa: CASKRVGTSGRGEQFF
v_call: TRBV13; j_call: TRBJ1-3; cdr3_aa: CASSLGRSSGNTIYF
v_call: TRBV18; j_call: TRBJ2-1; cdr3_aa: CASSPPSRGGYNEQFF
v_call: TRBV6-5; j_call: TRBJ2-2; cdr3_aa: CASSPGQGSTGELFF
v_call: TRBV15; j_call: TRBJ2-3; cdr3_aa: CATSRTTGTSGSSTDTQYF
v_call: TRBV9; j_call: TRBJ2-1; cdr3_aa: CASSPRLAGGRSNEQFF
v_call: TRBV3-1/TRBV3-2; j_call: TRBJ2-2; cdr3_aa: CASSQGDSFANTGELFF
v_call: TRBV29-1; j_call: TRBJ2-4; cdr3_aa: CSGRLAGVQNIQYF
v_call: TRBV6-2/TRBV6-3; j_call: TRBJ1-1; cdr3_aa: CASSYSTGSRNTEAFF
v_call: TRBV15; j_call: TRBJ2-7; cdr3_aa: CATSRVGSSYEQYF
v_call: TRBV5-4; j_call: TRBJ2-3; cdr3_aa: CASSLLVGDTQYF
v_call: TRBV5-1; j_call: TRBJ2-7; cdr3_aa: CASSPSGSSYEQYF
v_call: TRBV7-8; j_call: TRBJ2-7; cdr3_aa: CASSLGTSGTYEQYF
v_call: TRBV5-1; j_call: TRBJ2-2; cdr3_aa: CASSGGTSGDLRNTGELFF
v_call: TRBV15; j_call: TRBJ2-1; cdr3_aa: CATSVQGAAHNEQFF
v_call: TRBV3-1/TRBV3-2; j_call: TRBJ1-1; cdr3_aa: CASSPNPLTAFAEAFF
v_call: TRBV29-1; j_call: TRBJ2-7; cdr3_aa: CSVEGQGSGLNYEQYF
v_call: TRBV3-1/TRBV3-2; j_call: TRBJ1-2; cdr3_aa: CASSQDPGQGYGYTF
v_call: TRBV3-1/TRBV3-2; j_call: TRBJ2-3; cdr3_aa: CASSQEMVHTQYF
v_call: TRBV21-1; j_call: TRBJ2-4; cdr3_aa: CASKNRPVLAKNIQYF
v_call: TRBV28; j_call: TRBJ2-7; cdr3_aa: CASIDSDDYEQYF
v_call: TRBV19; j_call: TRBJ1-1; cdr3_aa: CASSIRDRFQVNTEAFF
v_call: TRBV12-5; j_call: TRBJ2-4; cdr3_aa: CASGLVLPGAKNIQYF
v_call: TRBV5-1; j_call: TRBJ2-5; cdr3_aa: CASSFRPGARETQYF
v_call: TRBV7-8; j_call: TRBJ2-1; cdr3_aa: CASRSGRTYNEQFF
v_call: TRBV7-9; j_call: TRBJ1-1; cdr3_aa: CASSYRGGRGNTEAFF
v_call: TRBV28; j_call: TRBJ2-7; cdr3_aa: CASRREGASYEQYF
v_call: TRBV20-1; j_call: TRBJ2-7; cdr3_aa: CSARLDEQYF
v_call: TRBV12-5; j_call: TRBJ2-1; cdr3_aa: CASASWGDEQFF
v_call: TRBV5-4; j_call: TRBJ2-5; cdr3_aa: CASSLEGRQGQETQYF
v_call: TRBV7-8; j_call: TRBJ2-5; cdr3_aa: CASSLVGGAGLETQYF
v_call: TRBV19; j_call: TRBJ2-2; cdr3_aa: CASSPGTINTGELFF
v_call: TRBV6-5; j_call: TRBJ2-7; cdr3_aa: CASSYGHLASYEQYF
v_call: TRBV28; j_call: TRBJ2-1; cdr3_aa: CASRVGGSNNEQFF
v_call: TRBV6-2/TRBV6-3; j_call: TRBJ2-2; cdr3_aa: CASSDTEATGELFF
v_call: TRBV27; j_call: TRBJ2-2; cdr3_aa: CASSLRVGRVPNTGELFF